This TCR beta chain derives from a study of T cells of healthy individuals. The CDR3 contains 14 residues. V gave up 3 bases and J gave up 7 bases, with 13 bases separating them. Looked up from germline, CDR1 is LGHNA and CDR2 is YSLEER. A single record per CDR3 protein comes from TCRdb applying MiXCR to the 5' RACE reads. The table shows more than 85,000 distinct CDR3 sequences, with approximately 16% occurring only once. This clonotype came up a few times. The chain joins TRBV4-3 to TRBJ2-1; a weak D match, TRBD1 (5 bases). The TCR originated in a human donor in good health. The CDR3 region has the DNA TGCGCCAGCAGCCACGGTCTGGGGCCGAATGAGCAGTTCTTC. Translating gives CASSHGLGPNEQFF.